This entry concerns a single TCR beta chain. This entry comes from a study of cytomegalovirus exposure and HLA in healthy donors. With 60 Vbeta and 13 Jbeta primers, the PCR was carried out. Sequencing was performed with immunoSEQ multiplex PCR; in TCRdb, only in-frame clones are kept and a portion is missing. The sample records about 250,000 clones, around nine tenths being singletons. The V gene's germline CDR1 is SGHVS and CDR2 FQNEAQ. Trimming removed 2 bases from V and 0 bases from J, with 8 bases in between. The CDR3 length is 16 residues. The source of this sequence is a girl aged 2 to 10 in good health and CMV-seronegative. Sequenced material: PBMCs. The rearrangement uses TRBV7-8 and TRBJ1-6; no clear D gene. The CDR3 region has the DNA TGTGCCAGCAGCTTATCAGGAAGCTCCTATAATTCACCCCTCCACTTT. Residues: CASSLSGSSYNSPLHF.